The present T cell receptor (beta chain) was sequenced within a study of siplizumab effects on memory and regulatory T cells. Clones were sequenced by immunoSEQ multiplex PCR, and TCRdb holds only the in-frame ones, with some missing. The sample includes under 95,000 clones, 85% to 95% of them seen just once. As for this clone: What it binds is unknown.

CDR1 and CDR2 from the germline V gene are ENHRY and SYGVKD. V lost 6 bases and J lost 9, with 12 bases in between. CDR3 length: 11 residues. Study-level findings and limits: The apparent diversity of naive T cells exceeded that of memory cells, and naive T cells seemed to make a major contribution to the alloresponse.

The sequencing sample was made of non-Treg CD4+ T cells sorted from blood. V gene TRBV10-3 combines with J gene TRBJ2-7; D perhaps matches TRBD1 (7 bases). The clonotype comes from a human donor in good health. This CDR3 reads CAISRGVGQYF. CDR3 DNA sequence: TGTGCCATCAGCAGGGGGGTAGGGCAGTACTTC.